Presented here are 13 T cell receptor beta chains from one specimen sequenced in a study of T cell repertoires in cytomegalovirus infection (dated by TCRdb to between 2018 and 2020). Sequencing was performed on an Illumina HiSeq 1500. Clones were called with MiXCR by TCRdb after fastp trimmed the public reads at Q25, and only in-frame beta chains were retained. Rows are unified per CDR3 protein, each entry keeping the most common DNA and genes. The table for this sample lists around 330,000 distinct CDR3 sequences; roughly 15% of them were counted only once. Together, the top ten hold more than 10% of the sample. Sequencing was carried out using PBMCs. These receptors all stem from a human donor in good health (CMV status not recorded). Some clones in this sample may be carry-over from other donors' samples.

V is TRBV7-9 and J is TRBJ2-5, with D possibly matching TRBD1 (6 bases). V lost 5 bases to trimming and J lost 5 bases, with 18 bases between them. The CDR3 runs 15 residues. Germline V CDR1 and CDR2: SEHNR, FQNEAQ (reference sequence). This chain's CDR3 is CASSQGRDIRETQYF. CDR3 coding DNA: TGTGCCAGCAGCCAGGGGCGCGACATCAGGGAGACCCAGTACTTC. Looking up the rest from reference TRBV7-9 and TRBJ2-5 gives the full variable domain: DTGVSQNPRHKITKRGQNVTFRCDPISEHNRLYWYRQTLGQGPEFLTYFQNEAQLEKSRLLSDRFSAERPKGSFSTLEIQRTEQGDSAMYLCASSQGRDIRETQYFGPGTRLLVL.

Many counts were recorded for this clonotype. The rearrangement links TRBV7-2 to TRBJ1-1, with 7 bases identical to TRBD1. This CDR3 has 13 residues. CDR1 and CDR2 from the germline V gene are SGHTA and FQGNSA. V dropped 5 bases and J dropped 4; count of bases not matched to a gene: 4. CDR3 residues: CASSLGQTTEAFF. DNA for the CDR3: TGTGCCAGCAGCCTGGGACAGACCACTGAAGCTTTCTTT.

This clonotype was recorded many times. V gene TRBV7-2 combines with J gene TRBJ2-1, with 11 bases identical to TRBD2. Per germline, CDR1 SGHTA and CDR2 FQGNSA. The CDR3 has 16 amino acids. The V segment lost 5 bases and the J segment 2 bases; nucleotides outside the gene matches: 5. Here the CDR3 reads CASSNSGGAAYNEQFF. In DNA form, the CDR3 reads TGTGCCAGCAGCAATAGCGGGGGGGCGGCCTACAATGAGCAGTTCTTC.

CDR3 in DNA: TGTGCCAGCAGTTACTCTCCGGACGGCGATTCACCCCTCCACTTT. This encodes CASSYSPDGDSPLHF. The rearrangement links TRBV6-6 to TRBJ1-6; D gene unclear. V was clipped by 0 bases and J by 8 bases, with 11 bases between them. There are 15 residues in the CDR3. CDR1 MNHNY and CDR2 SVGAGI come from the germline V gene (reference sequence).

This clonotype has at least ten counts. CDR3 coding DNA: TGTGCCAGCAGCACTAGCACCCCGGCGGACAATGAGCAGTTCTTC. Residues: CASSTSTPADNEQFF. V usage is TRBV7-2 and J usage is TRBJ2-1; perhaps TRBD2 as D (6 bases). The CDR3 has 15 amino acids. V lost 5 bases and J 5 bases, leaving 16 bases between the germline ends. Looked up from germline, CDR1 is SGHTA and CDR2 is FQGNSA.

This clonotype was recorded many times. V and J are TRBV7-9 and TRBJ1-5; the D is unclear. Trimming stripped 1 base from V and 7 bases from J, with 11 bases between. The CDR3 spans 14 residues. Germline V gene sequence: CDR1 SEHNR, CDR2 FQNEAQ (reference sequence). This CDR3 reads CASSLDLGEQPQHF. For the CDR3, the DNA is TGTGCCAGCAGCTTAGACCTGGGAGAACAGCCCCAGCATTTT. Filled out from reference TRBV7-9 and TRBJ1-5, the complete variable domain reads DTGVSQNPRHKITKRGQNVTFRCDPISEHNRLYWYRQTLGQGPEFLTYFQNEAQLEKSRLLSDRFSAERPKGSFSTLEIQRTEQGDSAMYLCASSLDLGEQPQHFGDGTRLSIL.

This clonotype was detected ten times or more. The rearrangement joins TRBV7-2 to TRBJ2-7; D is unclear. From germline, CDR1 is SGHTA and CDR2 FQGNSA. Trimming took 1 base from V and 2 from J, leaving 12 bases between them. This CDR3 contains 15 residues. The CDR3 reads CASSLGAGRAYEQYF. The CDR3, as DNA: TGTGCCAGCAGCTTAGGTGCTGGCAGAGCCTACGAGCAGTACTTC. Looking up the rest from reference TRBV7-2 and TRBJ2-7 gives the full variable domain: GAGVSQSPSNKVTEKGKDVELRCDPISGHTALYWYRQSLGQGLEFLIYFQGNSAPDKSGLPSDRFSAERTGGSVSTLTIQRTQQEDSAVYLCASSLGAGRAYEQYFGPGTRLTVT.

V gene TRBV11-2 combines with J gene TRBJ2-3; 9 bases line up with TRBD2. V was clipped by 0 bases and J by 0 bases; unmatched bases: 7. Germline CDR1 reads SGHAT; CDR2 reads FQNNGV. The CDR3 covers 18 residues. The CDR3 nucleotides are TGTGCCAGCAGCTTAGATCGGTACGCGGGGGGGAGCACAGATACGCAGTATTTT. It codes for CASSLDRYAGGSTDTQYF.

This chain uses TRBV5-1 with TRBJ2-2; a weak D match, TRBD1 (5 bases). The V end was cut by 0 bases, the J end by 3 bases, with 12 bases between. The CDR3 runs to 16 residues. Germline V gene data show CDR1 as SGHRS and CDR2 as YFSETQ. In DNA form, the CDR3 reads TGCGCCAGCAGCTTGGGGCCAGGGCGCGACACCGGGGAGCTGTTTTTT. It specifies CASSLGPGRDTGELFF.

This clonotype was detected only a few times. This rearrangement joins TRBV24-1 to TRBJ2-1; D perhaps matches TRBD1 (6 bases). From germline, CDR1 is KGHDR and CDR2 SFDVKD. The CDR3 extends over 16 amino acids. Between the trimmed V and J ends, which lost 1 base and 1 base, there was a span of 10 bases. The CDR3, as DNA: TGTGCCACCAGTGATTTTTCCAGGGGTTCCTACAATGAGCAGTTCTTC. Protein product: CATSDFSRGSYNEQFF.

The chain links TRBV5-4 to TRBJ2-1; D perhaps matches TRBD2 (6 bases). Trimming left V 4 bases short and J 8 bases short, with 22 bases between. CDR3 length: 16 residues. The germline V gene encodes CDR1 SGHNT and CDR2 YYREEE (reference sequence). CDR3 amino acids: CASSPQAAGFKYEQFF. Here the CDR3 DNA reads TGTGCCAGCAGCCCACAAGCGGCGGGGTTCAAATATGAGCAGTTCTTC.

There are a few counts of this clonotype. The chain combines TRBV20-1 with TRBJ2-1; 10 bases match TRBD2. The CDR3 has 15 amino acids. V dropped 3 bases and J dropped 4; count of bases not matched to a gene: 6. The germline V gene encodes CDR1 DFQATT and CDR2 SNEGSKA (reference sequence). DNA for the CDR3: TGCAGTGCTAGCTCGACTAGCGGGTTATACAATGAGCAGTTCTTC. Its translation is CSASSTSGLYNEQFF.

This clonotype was counted many times. V usage is TRBV7-3 and J usage is TRBJ2-3, with TRBD1 matching 7 bases. The ends lost 5 bases at V and 1 base at J; junction bases unmatched: 6. There are 15 residues in the CDR3. Germline assignment: CDR1 SGHTA and CDR2 FQGTGA. CDR3 sequence reads: CASSATGAGTDTQYF. DNA for the CDR3: TGTGCCAGCAGCGCCACAGGGGCCGGCACAGATACGCAGTATTTT.